Below are 2 T cell receptor beta chains sequenced from a single sample in a study of human T cells and chemical hapten exposure (dated by TCRdb to the early 2020s). Library construction relied on RACE. Reads for this sample came from a NextSeq 500. TCRdb trimmed the raw reads at Q25, called clones with MiXCR and kept productive beta chains. For every CDR3 protein sequence, its rows merge into one entry that carries the most common genes and DNA. In this sample the table shows approximately 90,000 distinct CDR3 sequences, roughly a quarter of which occur a single time. Of the sample, 10% falls within the top ten clones. The time point tag for this specimen amounts to: patch test 3, about 24 weeks after DPC sensitization. This specimen's treatment or condition label, per the study, means: therapeutic diphenylcyclopropenone sensitization with weekly scalp DPC. Sample: whole blood, taken in connection with sensitization to the hapten diphenylcyclopropenone (DPC). These TCRs come from a man in his forties or fifties with alopecia areata. Some clones in this sample may be carry-over from other donors' samples.

The V and J genes are TRBV5-1 and TRBJ2-3; possible D gene TRBD2, 6 bases. Germline CDR1 reads SGHRS; CDR2 reads YFSETQ. There are 18 residues in the CDR3. Trimming shortened V by 1 base and J by 1 base, and 19 bases separated the two germline ends. The DNA of the CDR3 is TGCGCCAGCAGCTTGTCCCTACAGACTAGTCGGGGCACAGATACGCAGTATTTT. Translated: CASSLSLQTSRGTDTQYF.

This chain connects TRBV12-3 or TRBV12-4 to TRBJ2-7; D gene ambiguous. The germline V and J ends were trimmed by 8 bases and 4 bases, with 15 bases remaining between them. The CDR3 consists of 13 residues. The DNA for the CDR3 is TGTGCCAGCCGTCGAAGCGAGAGTTACGAGCAGTACTTC. This encodes CASRRSESYEQYF.